The source of this T cell receptor beta chain is a study of T-cell memory formation after mild COVID-19. The CDR3 is made up of 15 amino acids. Germline V gene sequence: CDR1 LNHDA, CDR2 SQIVND (reference sequence). The V and J ends lost 4 bases and 7 bases, in that order; junction bases with no gene match: 10. Study-wide findings and caveats: Within pre-infection memory, some responding clones were found, suggesting cross-reactive memory joined. The CD4+ clones that contracted clustered mainly within CM and EM, and the CD8+ clones concentrated in EMRA.

Concerning this clonotype itself: Its matching antigen is unknown.

A 5'RACE reaction primed in the constant segment made cDNA libraries of TCR alpha and TCR beta, and these carried sample barcodes and UMIs. MiXCR, run by TCRdb on the 5' RACE reads, gives a single entry per CDR3 protein. The sample carries 110,000 to 150,000 distinct CDR3 sequences, about 23% recorded once. The sequencing sample was made of PBMCs or a T cell subset sorted from them (not recorded which). This chain joins TRBV19 and TRBJ2-7; 10 nucleotides agree with TRBD1. The origin of this receptor is an adult woman who had mild COVID-19 (a few samples of this study predate the infection). Cell type and time point are not known. CDR3 DNA: TGTGCCAGTAGTACTCGAGGACAGGGGGGCTCGGAGCAGTACTTC. Translating gives CASSTRGQGGSEQYF.